Below, 25 T cell receptor beta chains from the same sample are listed, as sequenced in a study of T cells in Graves' hyperthyroidism and ophthalmopathy. RNA transcripts yielded amplified TCR beta CDR3 regions. Carried out on the TCR CDR3, a first-round RT-PCR used the HTBI primer set. Each CDR3 protein gets one entry after TCRdb re-called the multiplex PCR reads with MiXCR. The table includes 480,000 or so distinct CDR3 sequences, approximately 48% detected once. Sample: peripheral blood or thyroid tissue (not recorded which). These receptors originate from an adult woman with Graves' disease, either hyperthyroidism or ophthalmopathy (not recorded which).

The V call is TRBV7-6, the J call TRBJ2-5, with 7 bases matching TRBD2. The CDR3 is 17 residues long. Germline-derived CDR1 and CDR2 are SGHVS and FNYEAQ. V lost 4 bases and J lost 9; bases outside the gene matches: 20. CDR3 sequence: CASSSIGAGETLGAQYF. The CDR3 bases are TGTGCCAGCAGCTCAATCGGTGCGGGAGAAACCTTGGGGGCCCAGTACTTC.

The gene calls are TRBV9 and TRBJ1-6, with D maybe TRBD1 (5 bases). This CDR3 contains 14 residues. Germline V gene sequence: CDR1 SGDLS, CDR2 YYNGEE. The ends were cut back, 3 bases at V and 10 bases at J, with 14 bases in the middle. CDR3 in DNA: TGTGCCAGCAGCGACGGGACTGGGTTCTCACCCCTCCACTTT. It translates to CASSDGTGFSPLHF.

The chain combines TRBV20-1 with TRBJ1-3, with D unresolved. The CDR3 is made up of 12 amino acids. Between the trimmed V and J ends, which lost 5 bases and 7 bases, there was a span of 12 bases. CDR1 and CDR2 from the germline V gene are DFQATT and SNEGSKA (reference sequence). CDR3 bases: TGCAGTGCTGGTATAAGTTCCAACACCATATATTTT. It translates to CSAGISSNTIYF.

This clonotype was recorded at least ten times. J is TRBJ1-5 and V is TRBV20-1; a possible D gene is TRBD1 (5 bases). This CDR3 is 11 amino acids long. V lost 6 bases to trimming and J lost 15 bases, with 18 bases between them. Germline CDR1 is DFQATT and CDR2 is SNEGSKA (reference sequence). The CDR3 nucleotides are TGCAGTGCCGCTACAGCGCAGGGCCGGCATTTT. Protein product: CSAATAQGRHF.

This clonotype was recorded many times. This chain connects TRBV15 to TRBJ2-5; 8 positions match TRBD1. V lost 3 bases and J lost 0; bases outside the gene matches: 9. In germline, CDR1 is LNHNV, CDR2 YYDKDF (reference sequence). The CDR3 is made up of 17 amino acids. Here the CDR3 reads CATSSPGQGYDQETQYF. The CDR3 nucleotides are TGTGCCACCAGCAGTCCTGGACAGGGCTACGACCAAGAGACCCAGTACTTC.

This clonotype was seen repeatedly, ten times or more. The chain is built from TRBV7-9 and TRBJ1-3, with D perhaps matching TRBD1 (5 bases). The CDR3 consists of 13 residues. Germline assignment: CDR1 SEHNR and CDR2 FQNEAQ (reference sequence). The germline V and J ends were trimmed by 6 bases and 8 bases, with 14 bases remaining between them. The DNA for the CDR3 is TGTGCCAGCAGGAGGTTTACAGGTGACACCATATATTTT. This sequence encodes CASRRFTGDTIYF. Full variable domain (rest looked up from reference TRBV7-9 and TRBJ1-3): DTGVSQNPRHKITKRGQNVTFRCDPISEHNRLYWYRQTLGQGPEFLTYFQNEAQLEKSRLLSDRFSAERPKGSFSTLEIQRTEQGDSAMYLCASRRFTGDTIYFGEGSWLTVV.

This clonotype came up a few times. A read error may explain this, as a much larger clone is one base away. The chain has TRBV29-1 and TRBJ2-5, with 14 bases fitting TRBD2. Germline CDR1 reads SQVTM; CDR2 reads ANQGSEA. With V trimmed by 6 bases and J by 9 bases, 9 bases remained unmatched. This CDR3 has 14 residues. The chain's CDR3 is CSVPGLAGVEAQYF. Here the CDR3 DNA reads TGCAGCGTCCCGGGACTAGCGGGAGTTGAGGCCCAGTACTTC. Using reference TRBV29-1 and TRBJ2-5 for the parts outside the CDR3, the full variable domain is SAVISQKPSRDICQRGTSLTIQCQVDSQVTMMFWYRQQPGQSLTLIATANQGSEATYESGFVIDKFPISRPNLTFSTLTVSNMSPEDSSIYLCSVPGLAGVEAQYFGPGTRLLVL.

This clonotype was recorded many times. The rearrangement uses TRBV5-6 and TRBJ1-5, with no clear D. Deletions cut 0 bases from V and 9 bases from J, with 10 bases between. This CDR3 is built from 13 residues. The germline CDR1 and CDR2 sequences are SGHDT and YYEEEE. The CDR3 DNA follows: TGTGCCAGCAGCTTGGGGGCGGAAGGGCCCCAGCATTTT. Amino acid sequence: CASSLGAEGPQHF. Full variable domain (missing parts from reference TRBV5-6 and TRBJ1-5): DAGVTQSPTHLIKTRGQQVTLRCSPKSGHDTVSWYQQALGQGPQFIFQYYEEEERQRGNFPDRFSGHQFPNYSSELNVNALLLGDSALYLCASSLGAEGPQHFGDGTRLSIL.

This chain joins TRBV20-1 and TRBJ2-5, with TRBD1 matching 11 bases. The germline gives CDR1 DFQATT, CDR2 SNEGSKA (reference sequence). The CDR3 loop spans 15 amino acids. The ends lost 5 bases at V and 5 bases at J; junction bases unmatched: 10. In DNA form, the CDR3 reads TGCAGTGCTTCGGGACAGGGGGGAGATCGGGAGACCCAGTACTTC. As protein: CSASGQGGDRETQYF.

This clonotype was seen a few times. The chain joins TRBV24-1 to TRBJ1-1; D not certain. The CDR3 runs to 16 residues. Trimming pared 0 bases from V and 1 base from J, leaving 11 bases between. CDR1 and CDR2 (germline): KGHDR, SFDVKD. CDR3 in amino acids: CATSDLKSHPNTEAFF. The CDR3 DNA reads as TGTGCCACCAGTGATTTGAAATCGCACCCGAACACTGAAGCTTTCTTT.

The rearrangement links TRBV28 to TRBJ1-1; D is ambiguous. The CDR3 is made up of 17 amino acids. Looked up from germline, CDR1 is MDHEN and CDR2 is SYDVKM. V lost 6 bases and J lost 0, with 20 bases in between. The CDR3 bases are TGTGCCAGCAGCGTGGGGAGGTTGGGCAGACTGAACACTGAAGCTTTCTTT. It is translated as CASSVGRLGRLNTEAFF.

The rearrangement uses TRBV15 and TRBJ1-5; D gene unclear. Trimming took 1 base from V and 0 from J, leaving 7 bases between them. CDR3 length: 15 amino acids. The germline CDR1 and CDR2 sequences are LNHNV and YYDKDF (reference sequence). CDR3 in amino acids: CATSRGAASNQPQHF. Here the CDR3 DNA reads TGTGCCACCAGCAGAGGGGCAGCTAGCAATCAGCCCCAGCATTTT.

Turning to this clonotype: This clone may be a read error of a much larger clone one base away. The genes are TRBV20-1 and TRBJ2-7; TRBD2 matches at 12 bases. The CDR3 contains 14 residues. Germline assignment: CDR1 DFQATT and CDR2 SNEGSKA (reference sequence). The CDR3, as DNA: TGCAATGCTCGGACTAGCGGGACCCCCTTTGAGCAGTACTTC. Its protein is CNARTSGTPFEQYF.

This clonotype was counted at least ten times. The chain employs TRBV12-3 or TRBV12-4 and TRBJ2-7, with 7 bases that match TRBD1. The CDR3 runs to 15 residues. The J segment lost 3 bases and the V segment lost 7 bases, leaving 12 bases of the junction unmatched. The DNA for the CDR3 is TGTGCCAGCACCGTAGTGGCAGGGGGAAACTACGAGCAGTACTTC. Its translation is CASTVVAGGNYEQYF.

This clonotype was observed a handful of times. The chain links TRBV4-3 to TRBJ2-2, with D unclear. Germline loops: CDR1 LGHNA, CDR2 YSLEER. The CDR3 totals 14 residues. With 4 bases removed from V and 4 bases from J, the gap between germline ends came to 10 bases. CDR3 residues: CASSPEPGTGELFF. CDR3 coding DNA: TGCGCCAGCAGCCCGGAGCCGGGCACCGGGGAGCTGTTTTTT.

The chain carries TRBV6-1 and TRBJ2-7; D remains unclear. In germline, CDR1 is MNHNS, CDR2 SASEGT. The V and J ends lost 0 bases and 3 bases respectively, with 9 bases between them. CDR3 length equals 14 residues. The CDR3 loop reads CASSEAWTFYEQYF. CDR3 sequence (DNA): TGTGCCAGCAGTGAAGCCTGGACCTTCTACGAGCAGTACTTC.

Regarding this clonotype: The germline gene is not matched at one end of the junction; a read error may be the cause. The chain uses TRBV7-2 and TRBJ2-6; D possibly corresponds to TRBD1 (6 bases). This CDR3 has 13 residues. Germline V gene sequence: CDR1 SGHTA, CDR2 FQGNSA. CDR3 region: CASSLGAVNTEAF. The CDR3 nucleotides read TGTGCCAGCAGCTTGGGGGCGGTGAACACTGAAGCTTTC.

About this clonotype: As the CDR3 is not closed by the conserved phenylalanine or tryptophan, this likely results from a read error. The DNA is left out, because the CDR3 cannot be placed on it with certainty; the CDR3 is given as TCRdb lists it. This sequence joins TRBV5-1 and TRBJ2-5. The CDR3 length is 10 residues, termini included. Germline V lookup: CDR1 SGHRS, CDR2 YFSETQ. The CDR3 spells CASSLIGSTV.

A few counts support this clonotype. This rearrangement joins TRBV20-1 to TRBJ2-7; 7 positions match TRBD1. This CDR3 is built from 14 residues. The ends lost 5 bases at V and 0 bases at J; junction bases unmatched: 7. Germline V gene data show CDR1 as DFQATT and CDR2 as SNEGSKA (reference sequence). The CDR3 DNA reads as TGCAGTGCTTGGGACAGTTTGAGCTCCTACGAGCAGTACTTC. This sequence encodes CSAWDSLSSYEQYF.

This clonotype occurred many times. This chain joins TRBV5-4 and TRBJ2-7, with TRBD1 matching 7 bases. This CDR3 is built from 16 residues. CDR1 is SGHNT, CDR2 YYREEE, per germline (reference sequence). The V gene end was trimmed by 3 bases and the J gene end by 5 bases; junction bases not matched to a gene: 14. The CDR3 loop is CASSSAGRGLGNEQYF. The CDR3 bases are TGTGCCAGCAGCTCAGCCGGCAGGGGGTTGGGCAACGAGCAGTACTTC.

This clonotype was detected only once. This chain joins TRBV29-1 and TRBJ1-1, with TRBD1 identical over 11 bases. The trim removed 4 bases at V and 7 bases at J, leaving 8 bases unmatched. This CDR3 has 14 amino acids. In germline, CDR1 is SQVTM, CDR2 ANQGSEA. CDR3 protein: CSVGGGQGAFEAFF. DNA of the CDR3: TGCAGCGTTGGAGGAGGACAGGGGGCCTTTGAAGCTTTCTTT.

This sequence joins TRBV19 and TRBJ2-7, with D maybe TRBD1 (5 bases). Germline-derived CDR1 and CDR2 are LNHDA and SQIVND (reference sequence). Trimming stripped 6 bases from V and 2 bases from J, with 11 bases between. CDR3 length: 13 residues. The CDR3: CASRDTWTYEQYF. CDR3 in DNA: TGTGCCAGTAGGGACACTTGGACCTACGAGCAGTACTTC.

The sample holds a few counts of this clonotype. This chain uses TRBV28 with TRBJ2-7; a weak D match, TRBD2 (5 bases). The CDR3 has 11 residues. The germline CDR1 and CDR2 sequences are MDHEN and SYDVKM. V was clipped by 3 bases and J by 10 bases, with 10 bases between them. In DNA form, the CDR3 reads TGTGCCAGCAGTTTTCGGAGGAGTCAGTACTTC. This translates into CASSFRRSQYF.

A few counts support this clonotype. The rearrangement uses TRBV5-5 and TRBJ2-7, with 16 positions matching TRBD2. Looked up from germline, CDR1 is SGHKS and CDR2 is YYEKEE (reference sequence). Trimming at V came to 4 bases and at J to 5 bases, leaving 9 bases not matched to a gene. This CDR3 has 17 residues. CDR3 sequence (DNA): TGTGCCAGCAGCAGGGGACTAGCGGGAGGGCTATCCCACGAGCAGTACTTC. Its translation is CASSRGLAGGLSHEQYF.

The chain combines TRBV7-2 with TRBJ1-2, with D unresolved. Germline V gene lookup returns CDR1 SGHTA and CDR2 FQGNSA. The V gene lost 3 bases and the J gene lost 10 bases, with 12 bases spanning the gap. The CDR3 spans 12 residues. In nucleotides, the CDR3 is TGTGCCAGCAGCTTCAGGTCGGCAGTCTACACCTTC. Translating it yields CASSFRSAVYTF.